Listed below are T cell receptor beta chains from one sample, sequenced in a study of monozygotic twins with inflammatory bowel disease. TCRdb re-called the 5' RACE reads and catalogs CDR3 proteins one per entry, DNA excluded. The table lists 350,000 to 400,000 distinct CDR3 sequences. Sequenced material: blood. These receptors originate from a human donor with ulcerative colitis or Crohn's disease, or a healthy co-twin of an affected twin (not recorded which). CDR3s include the opening cysteine and the closing phenylalanine or tryptophan.

V: TRBV12-3/TRBV12-4; J: TRBJ2-3; CDR3: CASSLDGGALPGTQYF
V: TRBV3-1; J: TRBJ2-5; CDR3: CASSQVGGASETQYF
V: TRBV24-1; J: TRBJ2-5; CDR3: CATSEPGSEETQYF
V: TRBV20-1; J: TRBJ1-2; CDR3: CSARDHPGYGYTF
V: TRBV18; J: TRBJ1-5; CDR3: CASSPAQGGQGQPQHF
V: TRBV7-3; J: TRBJ2-2; CDR3: CASSLVRGSNTGELFF
V: TRBV15; J: TRBJ1-4; CDR3: CAASSQGSVEKLFF
V: TRBV12-3/TRBV12-4; J: TRBJ2-4; CDR3: CASSQTGAPNIQYF
V: TRBV7-6; J: TRBJ2-7; CDR3: CASSLATSSSYEQYF
V: TRBV7-2; J: TRBJ2-1; CDR3: CASSRIAGSSYNEQFF